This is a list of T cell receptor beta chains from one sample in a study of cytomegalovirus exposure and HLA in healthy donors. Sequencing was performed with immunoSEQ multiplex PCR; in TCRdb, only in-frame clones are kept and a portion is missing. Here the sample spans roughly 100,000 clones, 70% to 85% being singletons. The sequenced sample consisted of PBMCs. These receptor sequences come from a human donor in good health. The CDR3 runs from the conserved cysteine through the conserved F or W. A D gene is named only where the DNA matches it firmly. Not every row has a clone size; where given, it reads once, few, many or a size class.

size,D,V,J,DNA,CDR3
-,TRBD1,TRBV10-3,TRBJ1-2,TGTGCCACCCGGGACAGGGATTTGGATAACTATGGCTACACCTTC,CATRDRDLDNYGYTF
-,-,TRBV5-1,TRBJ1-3,TGCGCCAGCAGCTTGGCCAGGTCAGGGGCTGGAAACACCATATATTTT,CASSLARSGAGNTIYF
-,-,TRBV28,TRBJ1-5,TGTGCCAGCAGTATACAAGGCAATCAGCCCCAGCATTTT,CASSIQGNQPQHF
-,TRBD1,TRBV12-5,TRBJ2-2,TGTGCTAGTGCCCGACAGGGGACCGGGGAGCTGTTTTTT,CASARQGTGELFF
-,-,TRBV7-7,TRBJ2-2,TGTGCCAGCAGCGTGAGGCCGGCCGGGGAGCTGTTTTTT,CASSVRPAGELFF
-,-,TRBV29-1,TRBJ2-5,TGCAGCGTTGAGGAGAGAGCCCGGGAGACCCAGTACTTC,CSVEERARETQYF
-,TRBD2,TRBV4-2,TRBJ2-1,TGTGCCAGCAGCCAAGACCGTAGCGGGAGGGCCAATGAGCAGTTCTTC,CASSQDRSGRANEQFF
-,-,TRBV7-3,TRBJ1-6,TGTGCCAGCAGCCAGGGGTCCTCCGGTTCACCCCTCCACTTT,CASSQGSSGSPLHF
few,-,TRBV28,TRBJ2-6,TGTGCCAGCAGTTTTTCGGGATCTGGGGCCAACGTCCTGACTTTC,CASSFSGSGANVLTF
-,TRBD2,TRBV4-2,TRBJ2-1,TGTGCCAGCAGCCGTACTAGCGGGGGGGTGGACAATGAGCAGTTCTTC,CASSRTSGGVDNEQFF
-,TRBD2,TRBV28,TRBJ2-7,TGTGCCAGCAGTTCAACAGGGCCCGGGACTAGCGGGACCCCTGTCTTC,CASSSTGPGTSGTPVF
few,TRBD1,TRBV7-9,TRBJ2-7,TGTTCCAGCAGCTGGACAGGGGCCGAGCAGTACTTC,CSSSWTGAEQYF
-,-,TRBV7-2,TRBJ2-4,TGTGCCAGCAGCTTATTGCCAGGGGAGGGCAAAAACATTCAGTACTTC,CASSLLPGEGKNIQYF
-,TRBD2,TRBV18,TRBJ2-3,TGTGCCAGCTCACCACCGAGGGGGCTAGCGGGGGGAGATACGCAGTATTTT,CASSPPRGLAGGDTQYF
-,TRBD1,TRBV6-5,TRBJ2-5,TGTGCCAGCACCGAAACAGGGGGCAGGGAGACCCAGTACTTC,CASTETGGRETQYF
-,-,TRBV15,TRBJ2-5,TGTGCCACCAGTAAGAGAGGAGGAGGGCAAGAGACCCAGTACTTC,CATSKRGGGQETQYF
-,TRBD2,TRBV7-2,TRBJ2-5,TGTGCCAGCAGCTCACCACCACTAGCGGGGGGCCGGGGAGAGACCCAGTACTTC,CASSSPPLAGGRGETQYF
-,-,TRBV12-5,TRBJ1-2,TGTGCTAGTGCCCTGACAGGCACCTATGGCTACACCTTC,CASALTGTYGYTF
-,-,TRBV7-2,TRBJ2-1,TGTGCCAGCAGCCCCCAGACTTTCTCCTACAATGAGCAGTTCTTC,CASSPQTFSYNEQFF
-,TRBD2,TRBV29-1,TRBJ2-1,TGCAGCGTTGGCCCGCTTCCTAGCGGGAGTTACAATGAGCAGTTCTTC,CSVGPLPSGSYNEQFF
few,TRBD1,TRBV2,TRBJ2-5,TGTGCCAGCAGGGGGACAGGGGGCAACCAAGAGACCCAGTACTTC,CASRGTGGNQETQYF
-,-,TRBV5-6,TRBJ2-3,TGTGCCAGCAGCCGGTCGGCCGGGAAAGCTAGCACAGATACGCAGTATTTT,CASSRSAGKASTDTQYF
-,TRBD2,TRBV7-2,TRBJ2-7,TGTGCCAGCAGCTTAGAGGTTGGACTAGCGGGAAACGAGCAGTACTTC,CASSLEVGLAGNEQYF
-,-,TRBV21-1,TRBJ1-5,TGTGCCAGCAGCAAAGTGGTGACAGGGGATAATCAGCCCCAGCATTTT,CASSKVVTGDNQPQHF
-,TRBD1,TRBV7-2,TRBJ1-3,TGTGCCAGCAGCCCGTACAGGGGGGGTGGAAACACCATATATTTT,CASSPYRGGGNTIYF
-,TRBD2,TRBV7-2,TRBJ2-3,TGTGCCAGCAGCTCGCGGGGGGGAGACACAGATACGCAGTATTTT,CASSSRGGDTDTQYF
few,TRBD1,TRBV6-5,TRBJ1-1,TGTGCCAGCAGTTACACCCCGGACAGGGAAGCTTTCTTT,CASSYTPDREAFF
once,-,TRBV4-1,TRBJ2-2,TGCGCCAGCAACGTGGACAAATCGAACACCGGGGAGCTGTTTTTT,CASNVDKSNTGELFF
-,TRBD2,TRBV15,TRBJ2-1,TGTGCCACCAGCAGAGATCGGCGGGAGTATTACAATGAGCAGTTCTTC,CATSRDRREYYNEQFF
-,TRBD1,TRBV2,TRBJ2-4,TGTGCCACCCGACAGGGGTTGGCCAAAAACATTCAGTACTTC,CATRQGLAKNIQYF
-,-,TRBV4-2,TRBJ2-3,TGTGCCAGCAGCCAAGCTATAGCCGAACCTAACACAGATACGCAGTATTTT,CASSQAIAEPNTDTQYF
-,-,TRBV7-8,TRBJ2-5,TGTGCCAGCAGCTTTAAGCGGACCCAAGAGACCCAGTACTTC,CASSFKRTQETQYF
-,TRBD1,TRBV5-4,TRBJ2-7,TGTGCCAGCAGCAGGGGACAGGGGAGCCACGAGCAGTACTTC,CASSRGQGSHEQYF
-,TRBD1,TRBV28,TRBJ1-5,TGTGCCAGCAGTTCTCCCTCCAGGGGGCAGCCCCAGCATTTT,CASSSPSRGQPQHF
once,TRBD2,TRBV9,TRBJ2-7,TGTGCCAGCAGCCCCCACCGTAGACTAGCGGCCTTCTACGAGCAGTACTTC,CASSPHRRLAAFYEQYF
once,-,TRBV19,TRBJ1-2,TGTGCCAGTAGTATTGGGCGGGCGAGAGGCTACACCTTC,CASSIGRARGYTF
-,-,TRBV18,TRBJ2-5,TGTGCCAGCTCCCCCGGACAGGGAGGGGAGACCCAGTACTTC,CASSPGQGGETQYF
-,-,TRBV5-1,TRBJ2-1,TGCGCCAGCAGCTTTCGGGGGGCGGGGAATGAGCAGTTCTTC,CASSFRGAGNEQFF